The subject of this entry is one TCR beta chain. Its antigen is still unknown. Germline assignment: CDR1 SGHRS and CDR2 YFSETQ. The CDR3 consists of 15 residues. Each sample's input was 250 ng genomic DNA, 35,000 to 40,000 genome equivalents. Multiplex touch-down PCR amplified TRB using TRB-A and TRB-B pools in one tube. Reanalyzing the multiplex PCR reads, TCRdb keeps one entry per CDR3 protein, without DNA. Listed are 2,500 to 3,000 distinct CDR3 sequences; about a third falls within the top ten. The data derive from a study of T cell clusters in autoimmune cytopenias. Study context: Per sample, median TRB depth was approximately 54,000 reads, yielding a median around 2,400 distinct clonotypes. Notes on the study in general: Primary autoimmune cytopenia patients seemingly lacked the physiological T cell clusters found in healthy donors. No experiment has yet validated the function of the T cell clusters defined in silico. TRB repertoire shifts in secondary cytopenia and chronic lymphocytic leukemia mostly reflected lymphoma, not autoimmunity.

Sequencing was carried out using peripheral blood. This chain links TRBV5-1 with TRBJ1-4; the TCRdb D gene call, TRBD1, has no DNA to confirm it. The receptor was derived from a human donor with an autoimmune cytopenia, with autoimmune hepatitis or in good health (not recorded which). The CDR3 spells CASSPGQGAVEKLFF.